Given below is one TCR beta chain in context. The table came from immunoSEQ multiplex PCR; TCRdb's copy has only in-frame clones and leaves some out. The sample lists about 80,000 clones, about 86% occurring once. This record comes from a study of blood T cell repertoires in COVID-19. The wider study: Sites in the United States, Italy and Spain provided acute and convalescent COVID-19 samples. T cells, B-cell-depleted T cells, or PBMCs provided the cDNA or gDNA that served as material.

Material: peripheral blood. This receptor was obtained from a man of 80 years or more with active or convalescent COVID-19.

The chain's CDR3 is CASSLGTNEKLFF. The DNA of the CDR3 is TGCGCCAGCAGCTTGGGAACAAATGAAAAACTGTTTTTT. V usage is TRBV5-1 and J usage is TRBJ1-4; D is ambiguous. The germline CDR1 and CDR2 sequences are SGHRS and YFSETQ. The CDR3 covers 13 residues. Trimming took off 0 bases at V and 5 bases at J, with 5 bases between the two ends.